This T cell receptor beta chain was retrieved from a study of T cells expressing NK-cell markers. Study-wide points: For about 6 donors, the dominant NKG2C+ clonotypes made up 1.0-7.0% of their CD8+ T cells.

Worth noting for this clonotype: The antigen is not known.

The length of the CDR3 is 15 residues. TCRdb derives one entry per CDR3 protein from the 5' RACE reads, leaving out DNA. The sample table includes about 460,000 distinct CDR3 sequences. Specimen: blood T cells: a sorted CD56 or NKG2C T cell subset, CD4+ or CD8+ T cells, or bulk PBMC T cells (not recorded which). The TCR comes from a woman aged 50 to 60 in good health. The chain links TRBV12-3 or TRBV12-4 to TRBJ1-1; TCRdb names TRBD1, which stays unverified in the absence of DNA. CDR3 loop: CASSHDTGEATEAFF.